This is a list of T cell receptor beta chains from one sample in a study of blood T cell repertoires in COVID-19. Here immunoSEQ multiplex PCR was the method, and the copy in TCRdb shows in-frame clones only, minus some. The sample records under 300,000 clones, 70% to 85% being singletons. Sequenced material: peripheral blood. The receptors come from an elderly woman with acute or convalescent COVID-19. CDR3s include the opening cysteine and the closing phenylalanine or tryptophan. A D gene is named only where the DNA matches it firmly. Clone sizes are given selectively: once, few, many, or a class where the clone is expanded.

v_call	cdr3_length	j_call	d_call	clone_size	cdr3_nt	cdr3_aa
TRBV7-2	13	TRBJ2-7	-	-	TGTGCCAGCAGCTCGGAACAGGGATACGAGCAGTACTTC	CASSSEQGYEQYF
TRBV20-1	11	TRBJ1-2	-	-	TGCAGTGCTAGAGTTCCGGGAAGCTACACCTTC	CSARVPGSYTF
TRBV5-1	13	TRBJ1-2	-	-	TGCGCCAGCAGCAGTCAAGGGGGCTATGGCTACACCTTC	CASSSQGGYGYTF
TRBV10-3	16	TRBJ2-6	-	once	TGTGCCATCAGTGATCCAAGGAGAGCAGGGGCCAACGTCCTGACTTTC	CAISDPRRAGANVLTF
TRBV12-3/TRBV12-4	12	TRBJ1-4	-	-	TGTGCCAGCCGGGGGTTCGGTGAAAAACTGTTTTTT	CASRGFGEKLFF
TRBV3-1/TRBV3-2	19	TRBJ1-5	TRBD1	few	TGTGCCAGCAGCCAAGTCCCCGGGACAGGGCCTAATAGCAATCAGCCCCAGCATTTT	CASSQVPGTGPNSNQPQHF
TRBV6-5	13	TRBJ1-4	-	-	TGTGCCACCCGACAGGTGACTAATGAAAAACTGTTTTTT	CATRQVTNEKLFF
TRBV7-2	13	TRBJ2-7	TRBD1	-	TGTGCCAGCGGGCGAACAGGGGGAGAAGAGCAGTACTTC	CASGRTGGEEQYF
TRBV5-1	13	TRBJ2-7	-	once	TGCGCCAGCAGCTTGGGCGGAGGTCGCGAGCAGTACTTC	CASSLGGGREQYF
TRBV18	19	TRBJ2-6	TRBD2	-	TGTGCCAGCTCACCAGTCGTTCTAGCGGGGCTCTCTGGGGCCAACGTCCTGACTTTC	CASSPVVLAGLSGANVLTF
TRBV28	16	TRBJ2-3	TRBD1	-	TGTGCCAGCCGGGACAGAGATATTAAAAGCACAGATACGCAGTATTTT	CASRDRDIKSTDTQYF
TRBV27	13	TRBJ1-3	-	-	TGTGCCACGAGCCAGGTTGCTGGAAACACCATATATTTT	CATSQVAGNTIYF
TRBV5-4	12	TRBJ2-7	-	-	TGTGCCAGCAGCTTGGATAGATACGAGCAGTACTTC	CASSLDRYEQYF
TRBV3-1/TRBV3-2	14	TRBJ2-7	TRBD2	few	TGTGCCAGCAGCGGGCTAGCGGGAGAAGGCGAGCAGTACTTC	CASSGLAGEGEQYF
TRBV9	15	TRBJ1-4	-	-	TGTGCCAGCAGCATATCCGGGACTAAGGGCGAAAAACTGTTTTTT	CASSISGTKGEKLFF
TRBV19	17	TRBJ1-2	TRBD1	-	TGTGCCAGTAGTATAAACATCTACACAGGGGCGAACTATGGCTACACCTTC	CASSINIYTGANYGYTF
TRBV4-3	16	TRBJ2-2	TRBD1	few	TGCGCCAGCAGCCCGGGACAGGGAAGGGGCACCGGGGAGCTGTTTTTT	CASSPGQGRGTGELFF
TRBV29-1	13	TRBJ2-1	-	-	TGCAGCGTTGAAGTGGACAGAAACAATGAGCAGTTCTTC	CSVEVDRNNEQFF
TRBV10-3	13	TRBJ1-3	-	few	TGTGCCACCGCAGGGGTTACTGGAAACACCATATATTTT	CATAGVTGNTIYF
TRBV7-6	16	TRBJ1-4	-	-	TGTGCCAGCAGCTTAGCGGTCCAAGGAGGAGACGAAAAACTGTTTTTT	CASSLAVQGGDEKLFF
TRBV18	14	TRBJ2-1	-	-	TGTGCCAGCTCACCAAAGACTCTCAGTTGGGAGCAGTTCTTC	CASSPKTLSWEQFF
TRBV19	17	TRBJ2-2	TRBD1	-	TGTGCCAGTACCCAAAGGTGGACAGGGGTGAGCACCGGGGAGCTGTTTTTT	CASTQRWTGVSTGELFF
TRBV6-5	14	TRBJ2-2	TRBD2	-	TGTGCCACTGTAGCGGGAGGTTATACCGGGGAGCTGTTTTTT	CATVAGGYTGELFF
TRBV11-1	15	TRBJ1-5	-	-	TGTGCCAGCAGCTCATCGGAGGTTGGGGGCTATCAGAAGCATTTT	CASSSSEVGGYQKHF
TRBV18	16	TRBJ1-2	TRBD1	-	TGTGCCAGCTCACCACAGATAACTACAGGGGGTATTGGCTACACCTTC	CASSPQITTGGIGYTF
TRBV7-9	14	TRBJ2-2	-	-	TGTGCCAGCAGCGGGAGTGTGTGGGCCGGGGAGCTGTTTTTT	CASSGSVWAGELFF
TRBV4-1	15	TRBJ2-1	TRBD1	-	TGCGCCAGCAGCCAAGACAGGGGGCGTTTTGATGAGCAGTTCTTC	CASSQDRGRFDEQFF
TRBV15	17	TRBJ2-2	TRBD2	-	TGTGCCACCAGCCGCGACCCCCGACTAGCGGCCACCGGGGAGCTGTTTTTT	CATSRDPRLAATGELFF
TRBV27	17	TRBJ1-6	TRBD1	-	TGTGCCAGCAGGGAGGGACAGGCGTTCTCCTATAATTCACCCCTCCACTTT	CASREGQAFSYNSPLHF
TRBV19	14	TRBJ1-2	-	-	TGTGCCAGTACCCCGTCTCAGGCCGGCTATGGCTACACCTTC	CASTPSQAGYGYTF
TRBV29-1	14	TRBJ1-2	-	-	TGCAGCGTTGGTACAGGGATGGTTAGGGGTGGCTACACCTTC	CSVGTGMVRGGYTF
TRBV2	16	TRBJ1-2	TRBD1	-	TGTGCCAGCACGCTAATCCGGGACAGGGGGCAAGATGGCTACACCTTC	CASTLIRDRGQDGYTF
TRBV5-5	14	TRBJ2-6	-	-	TGTGCCAGCAGCGCGCTAAATCGGGCCAACGTCCTGACTTTC	CASSALNRANVLTF
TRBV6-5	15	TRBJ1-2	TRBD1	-	TGTGCCAGCAGTTCTCAGGCAGGGGGAGACTATGGCTACACCTTC	CASSSQAGGDYGYTF
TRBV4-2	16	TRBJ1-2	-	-	TGTGCCAGCAGCCAAGATAGCCGGAGCTCCTTTCGTGGCTACACCTTC	CASSQDSRSSFRGYTF
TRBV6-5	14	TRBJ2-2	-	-	TGTGCCTTAAGCGGCGGGGTGAACACCGGGGAGCTGTTTTTT	CALSGGVNTGELFF
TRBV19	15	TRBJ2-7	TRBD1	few	TGTGCCACCGCCGGTCTACAGGGGCCGTCCTACGAGCAGTACTTC	CATAGLQGPSYEQYF
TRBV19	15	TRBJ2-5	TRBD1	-	TGTGCCAGTAGTATACTGACAGGGGCTCAAGAGACCCAGTACTTC	CASSILTGAQETQYF
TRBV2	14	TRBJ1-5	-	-	TGTGCCAGCAGTGTGCAAGGGGTGAGTCAGCCCCAGCATTTT	CASSVQGVSQPQHF
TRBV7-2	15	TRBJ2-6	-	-	TGTGCCAGCAGCTTCCGTCAGGCTGGGGCCAACGTCCTGACTTTC	CASSFRQAGANVLTF
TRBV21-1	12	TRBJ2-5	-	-	TGTGCCAGTACAGGGGTGAGGGAGACCCAGTACTTC	CASTGVRETQYF
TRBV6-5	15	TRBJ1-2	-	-	TGTGCCAGCAGTTACTCGACAGTAACGGACTATGGCTACACCTTC	CASSYSTVTDYGYTF
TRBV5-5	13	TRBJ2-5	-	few	TGTGCCAGCACAGGGGCCGTCGTCGAGACCCAGTACTTC	CASTGAVVETQYF
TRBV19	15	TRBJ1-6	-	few	TGTGCCAGTAGTATGGCGGCAGGGCTGAATTCACCCCTCCACTTT	CASSMAAGLNSPLHF
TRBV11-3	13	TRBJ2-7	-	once	TGTGCCAGCAGCTTAACAGGAAACTACGAGCAGTACTTC	CASSLTGNYEQYF
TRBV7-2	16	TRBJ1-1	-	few	TGTGCCAGCAGCCCCATACAGGGTGGGGTTGGCACTGAAGCTTTCTTT	CASSPIQGGVGTEAFF
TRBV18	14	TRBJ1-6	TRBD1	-	TGTGCCAGCTCACTTGACAGGGCGGGTTCACCCCTCCACTTT	CASSLDRAGSPLHF
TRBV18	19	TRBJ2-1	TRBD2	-	TGTGCCAGCTCACCATCTCCGGGACTAGCGGGGGGGTTCTACAATGAGCAGTTCTTC	CASSPSPGLAGGFYNEQFF
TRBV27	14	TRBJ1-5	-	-	TGTGCCAGCAGTTTTTCAGGCCGCAATCAGCCCCAGCATTTT	CASSFSGRNQPQHF
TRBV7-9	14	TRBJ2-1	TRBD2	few	TGTGCCAGCAGCTTAGCGGCGGGAGGCAGTGAGCAGTTCTTC	CASSLAAGGSEQFF
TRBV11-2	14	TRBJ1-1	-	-	TGTGCCAGCAGCTTATCAGGGCAAAACACTGAAGCTTTCTTT	CASSLSGQNTEAFF